These 32 T cell receptor beta chains came from one sample sequenced in a study of blood T cells in healthy people across ages (dated by TCRdb to 2015 to 2017). The library was generated by 5' RACE. The sample was run on an Illumina HiSeq 2500. A second PCR of roughly 6 to 12 cycles was run with a J-beta primer mix and a sample-barcoded 5' primer. TCRdb reran the public reads through fastp at Q25 and MiXCR, keeping productive beta chains. Identical CDR3 proteins give one entry, which carries the most common genes and DNA. Recorded for this sample are some 1 million distinct CDR3 sequences; 35% to 55% of them occurred a single time. The ten largest clonotypes hold 15% to 20% of the sample. The specimen sequenced was blood. The source of these receptors is a woman in her sixties in good health.

This clonotype has just a few counts. This chain connects TRBV27 to TRBJ2-3; 7 nucleotides align to TRBD2. V lost 6 bases, J lost 6 bases, and 15 bases stayed unmatched. Per germline, CDR1 MNHEY and CDR2 SMNVEV (reference sequence). This CDR3 region has 16 residues. CDR3 nucleotide sequence: TGTGCCAGCAGGCCTACTAGCGCAATTCCTGGGGATACGCAGTATTTT. Residues: CASRPTSAIPGDTQYF.

This chain joins TRBV12-3 or TRBV12-4 and TRBJ2-3, with D possibly TRBD1 on 6 matching bases. Trimming removed 1 base from V and 4 bases from J, with 15 bases in between. CDR3 length equals 16 residues. The CDR3 DNA follows: TGTGCCAGCAGTTTAGAACCGCAGGGGACCTCAGATACGCAGTATTTT. It is translated as CASSLEPQGTSDTQYF.

This clonotype has ten or more counts. The chain has TRBV20-1 and TRBJ2-6; 7 positions match TRBD2. There are 17 residues in the CDR3. Germline values: CDR1 DFQATT, CDR2 SNEGSKA (reference sequence). The ends lost 5 bases at V and 2 bases at J; junction bases unmatched: 12. The CDR3 spells CSAVDLRGSTGANVLTF. The CDR3 DNA sequence: TGCAGTGCTGTAGATTTGCGGGGGTCGACTGGGGCCAACGTCCTGACTTTC.

As concerns this clonotype: One end of the junction varies from germline; a read error may be responsible. V is TRBV15 and J is TRBJ2-7; maybe TRBD2 (5 bases). CDR3 length equals 14 residues. CDR1 and CDR2 (germline): LNHNV, YYDKDF (reference sequence). Here the CDR3 reads CTTSRRTPGYEQYF. CDR3 DNA sequence: TGTACCACCAGCAGACGGACTCCTGGCTACGAGCAGTACTTC.

This clonotype was observed a few times. The chain links TRBV5-1 to TRBJ1-1, with D perhaps matching TRBD1 (6 bases). Germline loops: CDR1 SGHRS, CDR2 YFSETQ. The CDR3 has 14 amino acids. V gave up 2 bases and J gave up 3 bases, with 11 bases separating them. The CDR3 DNA sequence: TGCGCCAGCAGCTTTCTGGGGGCTTACACTGAAGCTTTCTTT. Its protein product is CASSFLGAYTEAFF.

About this clonotype itself: An end of the junction differs from the germline gene, which may be a read error. The genes are TRBV29-1 and TRBJ2-5; the match to TRBD2 covers 14 bases. The germline gives CDR1 SQVTM, CDR2 ANQGSEA. The CDR3 runs to 16 residues. In DNA form, the CDR3 reads TGCAGCATTGAAAGACTAGCGGGAGGGCCGCAAGAGACCCAGTACTTC. It specifies CSIERLAGGPQETQYF. The full variable domain, rest sourced from reference TRBV29-1 and TRBJ2-5, is SAVISQKPSRDICQRGTSLTIQCQVDSQVTMMFWYRQQPGQSLTLIATANQGSEATYESGFVIDKFPISRPNLTFSTLTVSNMSPEDSSIYLCSIERLAGGPQETQYFGPGTRLLVL.

This clonotype was observed a handful of times. V is TRBV9 and J is TRBJ2-1, with 8 bases that match TRBD2. Germline lookup yields CDR1 SGDLS and CDR2 YYNGEE. The CDR3 has 13 residues. V lost 6 bases, J lost 7 bases, and 6 bases stayed unmatched. As DNA, the CDR3 is TGTGCCAGCAATAGAGCGGGAGTGAATGAGCAGTTCTTC. Its protein product is CASNRAGVNEQFF.

The chain carries TRBV24-1 and TRBJ2-1; D is possibly TRBD2 (10 bases). Germline V gene sequence: CDR1 KGHDR, CDR2 SFDVKD. The length of the CDR3 is 20 residues. V lost 4 bases and J 4 bases, leaving 28 bases between the germline ends. CDR3 DNA: TGTGCCACCAGTGACCGGGACAGGGTTAAAGCGGGAGGGAGGTACAATGAGCAGTTCTTC. Its protein is CATSDRDRVKAGGRYNEQFF.

This clonotype has a single count. The chain links TRBV11-2 to TRBJ2-7; unclear D gene. The CDR3 loop spans 14 amino acids. The V gene lost 2 bases and the J gene lost 3 bases, with 11 bases spanning the gap. CDR1 and CDR2 (germline): SGHAT, FQNNGV. CDR3: CASSLTLQNYEQYF. CDR3 DNA: TGTGCCAGCAGCTTAACCCTTCAAAACTACGAGCAGTACTTC.

In its sample, this clonotype was seen a few times. V usage is TRBV6-5 and J usage is TRBJ2-4; possibly TRBD1 for D (5 bases). CDR3 length: 14 amino acids. Trimming left V 2 bases short and J 14 bases short, with 19 bases between. The germline V gene has CDR1 MNHEY and CDR2 SVGAGI. CDR3 loop: CASSYRQTPNKKYF. In DNA, the CDR3 is TGTGCCAGCAGTTACCGACAGACACCAAACAAAAAGTACTTC.

CDR3 amino acids: CASSAPGSLLNEQFF. The CDR3 nucleotides read TGTGCCAGCAGTGCTCCGGGCTCGCTTTTGAATGAGCAGTTCTTC. The rearrangement joins TRBV27 to TRBJ2-1; D not certain. The CDR3 runs 15 residues. The V gene lost 5 bases and the J gene lost 7 bases, with 18 bases spanning the gap. Looked up from germline, CDR1 is MNHEY and CDR2 is SMNVEV (reference sequence).

This chain joins TRBV7-9 and TRBJ2-3, with D uncertain. CDR3 length equals 13 residues. V gave up 2 bases and J gave up 8 bases, with 11 bases separating them. Germline lookup yields CDR1 SEHNR and CDR2 FQNEAQ (reference sequence). CDR3 sequence reads: CASSLFGAGTQYF. In DNA form, the CDR3 reads TGTGCCAGCAGCTTATTCGGAGCAGGTACGCAGTATTTT.

This clonotype was detected a few times. The CDR3 reads CAKPGTSGPYEQYF. CDR3 nucleotides: TGTGCCAAGCCAGGGACTTCTGGCCCCTACGAGCAGTACTTC. This chain joins TRBV6-1 and TRBJ2-7; the D gene is possibly TRBD2 (6 bases). The germline V gene encodes CDR1 MNHNS and CDR2 SASEGT. V shed 10 bases and J shed 2 bases, with 18 bases lying between them. This CDR3 region has 14 residues.

V is TRBV5-1 and J is TRBJ1-1; possibly TRBD1 for D (5 bases). CDR1 and CDR2 from the germline V gene are SGHRS and YFSETQ. The length of the CDR3 is 13 residues. The ends were cut back, 0 bases at V and 9 bases at J, with 12 bases in the middle. The CDR3 bases are TGCGCCAGCAGCTTGGGGGGGTCGGAGAAAGCTTTCTTT. It yields the protein CASSLGGSEKAFF.

The rearrangement links TRBV4-2 to TRBJ2-7; 10 bases agree with TRBD2. The junction had 24 bases not matched to a gene; V was cut back by 7 bases and J by 3 bases. CDR1 and CDR2 (germline): LGHNA, YNFKEQ. This CDR3 region has 20 residues. The CDR3, as DNA: TGTGCCAGCAACCAGGATGTCGGAACTAGCGGGGTCCAGAGGGGCTACGAGCAGTACTTC. This gives the protein CASNQDVGTSGVQRGYEQYF.

This clonotype came up once. The chain carries TRBV6-1 and TRBJ2-7, with 7 bases fitting TRBD1. V trimming: 10 bases; J trimming: 5 bases; junction bases outside the gene matches: 14. The CDR3 contains 14 residues. The germline CDR1 and CDR2 sequences are MNHNS and SASEGT. The CDR3 DNA sequence: TGTGCCACCTGGACAGGTCCTTCGAGCGACGAGCAGTACTTC. It yields the protein CATWTGPSSDEQYF.

This clonotype was recorded at least ten times. The V gene is TRBV18, the J gene TRBJ2-7, with D maybe TRBD1 (5 bases). Germline CDR1 is KGHSH and CDR2 is LQKENI. The CDR3 spans 14 residues. The V gene lost 3 bases and the J gene lost 2 bases, with 11 bases spanning the gap. CDR3 in amino acids: CASSPDGQTYEQYF. In DNA, the CDR3 is TGTGCCAGCTCACCGGATGGACAAACCTACGAGCAGTACTTC.

This clonotype was detected only once. CDR3 DNA sequence: TGCAGTGCTAGAAGTCGGGAGAGGTACACCGGGGAGCTGTTTTTT. Its translation: CSARSRERYTGELFF. The chain employs TRBV20-1 and TRBJ2-2; possible D gene TRBD2, 6 bases. This CDR3 is 15 amino acids long. Germline-derived CDR1 and CDR2 are DFQATT and SNEGSKA (reference sequence). The V end was cut by 2 bases, the J end by 3 bases, with 13 bases between.

CDR3 in DNA: TGCGCCAGCAGCTTGGGCGGACTAGCGGGAGGTGATGTGACCCAGTACTTC. This translates into CASSLGGLAGGDVTQYF. The chain employs TRBV5-1 and TRBJ2-5, with 14 bases matching TRBD2. CDR1 and CDR2 (germline): SGHRS, YFSETQ. V dropped 0 bases and J dropped 7; count of bases not matched to a gene: 8. CDR3 length equals 17 residues.

The chain is built from TRBV6-6 and TRBJ2-5; D is uncertain. Germline CDR1 reads MNHNY; CDR2 reads SVGAGI (reference sequence). Trimming cost V 2 bases and J 11 bases, with 15 bases left between them. The CDR3 extends over 13 amino acids. As DNA, the CDR3 is TGTGCCAGCAGTTACCGGCCGAACAATGAGCAGTACTTC. Translated, it gives CASSYRPNNEQYF.

This clonotype turned up a few times. The chain is built from TRBV5-1 and TRBJ2-7; D is ambiguous. The better agreement between TRBJ2-5 and the DNA end casts doubt on the J call. CDR3 length: 13 amino acids. The germline CDR1 and CDR2 sequences are SGHRS and YFSETQ. This CDR3 is CASSLEDLRTQYF. In nucleotides, the CDR3 is TGCGCCAGCAGCTTGGAGGACCTTCGGACCCAGTACTTC.

This clonotype was seen ten or more times. V is TRBV12-3 or TRBV12-4 and J is TRBJ1-1; D is unclear. The CDR3 length is 15 residues. Trimming shortened V by 3 bases and J by 8 bases, and 19 bases separated the two germline ends. CDR3 DNA: TGTGCCAGCAGTTTGGGCCTCTCAATCGGATACGAAGCTTTCTTT. It yields the protein CASSLGLSIGYEAFF.

The chain employs TRBV4-1 and TRBJ2-7, with 7 bases identical to TRBD2. The germline CDR1 and CDR2 sequences are MGHRA and YSYEKL. The trim removed 1 base at V and 7 bases at J, leaving 13 bases unmatched. The CDR3 covers 16 residues. CDR3 amino acids: CASSQARLAGMGEQYF. The CDR3 nucleotides are TGCGCCAGCAGCCAAGCCCGACTAGCCGGGATGGGGGAGCAGTACTTC.

In its sample, this clonotype was seen a few times. V usage is TRBV27 and J usage is TRBJ2-1, with D unclear. The CDR3 spans 12 residues. V gave up 5 bases and J gave up 10 bases, with 12 bases separating them. The germline CDR1 and CDR2 sequences are MNHEY and SMNVEV (reference sequence). The CDR3 region has the DNA TGTGCCAGCAGTCCCCGTCGGACGGAGCAGTTCTTC. It yields the protein CASSPRRTEQFF.

The rearrangement uses TRBV20-1 and TRBJ2-4; D is unresolved. Matching the DNA end better, TRBJ2-5 makes the J call doubtful. The CDR3 consists of 13 residues. The V gene's germline CDR1 is DFQATT and CDR2 SNEGSKA (reference sequence). The CDR3 region is CSASFRITETQYF. CDR3 DNA sequence: TGCAGTGCATCATTTAGGATCACGGAGACCCAGTACTTC.

Only a few counts were recorded for this clonotype. The chain employs TRBV21-1 and TRBJ2-5. TRBV21-1 is a known pseudogene. The CDR3 consists of 13 residues. For the CDR3, the DNA is TGTGCCAGCAGCAAAGCAAAGGGTGTAGAGCAGTACTTC. This encodes CASSKAKGVEQYF.

The chain combines TRBV10-3 with TRBJ2-7; D is possibly TRBD1 or TRBD2 (5 bases each). The length of the CDR3 is 13 residues. CDR1 and CDR2 (germline): ENHRY, SYGVKD. V shed 2 bases and J shed 3 bases, with 8 bases lying between them. The CDR3 protein is CAISEGTRYEQYF. The CDR3 bases are TGTGCCATCAGTGAGGGGACCCGCTACGAGCAGTACTTC.

This clonotype appeared a single time. The chain is built from TRBV12-3 or TRBV12-4 and TRBJ2-5, with a possible D match to TRBD1 (6 bases). This CDR3 has 15 residues. The germline V and J ends were trimmed by 2 bases and 1 base, with 11 bases remaining between them. The CDR3 DNA follows: TGTGCCAGCAGTTTAAGTCAGGGGATCCAAGAGACCCAGTACTTC. Protein: CASSLSQGIQETQYF.

The rearrangement uses TRBV28 and TRBJ1-5; 9 bases are a match to TRBD1. Germline trimming cut 5 bases from V and 2 bases from J; bases unmatched to any gene: 7. The CDR3 covers 16 residues. Germline V CDR1 and CDR2: MDHEN, SYDVKM. This CDR3 is CASSLRTGVCNQPQHF. Written as DNA, the CDR3 is TGTGCCAGCAGTCTAAGGACAGGGGTGTGCAATCAGCCCCAGCATTTT. Using reference TRBV28 and TRBJ1-5 for the parts outside the CDR3, the full variable domain is DVKVTQSSRYLVKRTGEKVFLECVQDMDHENMFWYRQDPGLGLRLIYFSYDVKMKEKGDIPEGYSVSREKKERFSLILESASTNQTSMYLCASSLRTGVCNQPQHFGDGTRLSIL.

The chain recombines TRBV12-3 or TRBV12-4 with TRBJ2-3; D gene unclear. Trimming removed 5 bases at V and 2 bases at J, with 5 bases between. The CDR3 length is 12 residues. As DNA, the CDR3 is TGTGCCAGCAGTATAGTCACAGATACGCAGTATTTT. This translates into CASSIVTDTQYF.

The J gene is TRBJ2-7, the V gene TRBV7-2, with D uncertain. The CDR3 contains 15 residues. V gave up 0 bases and J gave up 3 bases, with 12 bases separating them. Germline V CDR1 and CDR2: SGHTA, FQGNSA. The CDR3 is CASSLAGRSDYEQYF. The CDR3 DNA reads TGTGCCAGCAGCTTAGCGGGCAGGTCAGACTACGAGCAGTACTTC.

The chain uses TRBV9 and TRBJ2-1; TRBD2 agrees at 7 bases. Germline loops: CDR1 SGDLS, CDR2 YYNGEE. Trimming removed 3 bases from V and 0 bases from J; junction bases left unmatched: 3. The CDR3 loop spans 15 amino acids. The CDR3 nucleotides are TGTGCCAGCAGCGCTAGCGGAGTCTCCTACAATGAGCAGTTCTTC. Translated, it gives CASSASGVSYNEQFF.